Listed here are 15 T cell receptor beta chains from one sample, sequenced in a study of T cell responses to AZD1222 COVID-19 vaccine. Measured with immunoSEQ multiplex PCR; TCRdb has only the in-frame clones, and not every one. This repertoire shows about 150,000 clones, roughly 87% found once; its top ten account for approximately 1.8%. The material sequenced was peripheral blood, taken 28 days after the second AZD1222 dose. These receptors came from an adult who received the AZD1222 COVID-19 vaccine.

This clone was found a few times. This chain joins TRBV30 and TRBJ2-3; D call uncertain. This CDR3 has 14 amino acids. The V and J ends lost 2 bases and 1 base respectively, with 10 bases between them. CDR1 and CDR2 from the germline V gene are GTSNPN and SVGIG (reference sequence). The CDR3 loop reads CAWSLGWGTDTQYF. The CDR3 DNA sequence: TGTGCCTGGAGTCTGGGATGGGGCACAGATACGCAGTATTTT.

J is TRBJ2-7 and V is TRBV11-2; D gene ambiguous. The length of the CDR3 is 12 residues. V was trimmed by 1 base and J by 9 bases, leaving 10 bases between them. Germline CDR1 reads SGHAT; CDR2 reads FQNNGV. CDR3 coding DNA: TGTGCCAGCAGCTTAGGTGGGGTGAGGCAGTACTTC. Its protein is CASSLGGVRQYF.

This chain links TRBV5-8 with TRBJ2-7, with TRBD1 matching 7 bases. Germline V CDR1 and CDR2: SGHTS, YDEGEE. The V gene end was trimmed by 2 bases and the J gene end by 2 bases; junction bases not matched to a gene: 4. The CDR3 is 14 amino acids. CDR3 DNA sequence: TGTGCCAGCAGCTTAAGGGGGCCCGCCTACGAGCAGTACTTC. Translating it yields CASSLRGPAYEQYF.

This chain joins TRBV11-3 and TRBJ1-4, with 8 bases aligning to TRBD1. The CDR3 has 14 residues. Per the germline V gene, CDR1 is SGHNT and CDR2 is YENEEA. Trimming took 4 bases from V and 7 from J; bases not matched to a gene: 5. The DNA of the CDR3 is TGTGCCAGCAGCTGGTCAGGGGGCAGTGAAAAACTGTTTTTT. It encodes CASSWSGGSEKLFF. The whole variable domain, remainder taken from reference TRBV11-3 and TRBJ1-4, is EAGVVQSPRYKIIEKKQPVAFWCNPISGHNTLYWYLQNLGQGPELLIRYENEEAVDDSQLPKDRFSAERLKGVDSTLKIQPAELGDSAVYLCASSWSGGSEKLFFGSGTQLSVL.

This chain joins TRBV27 and TRBJ1-2; D may be TRBD1 (5 bases). V was cut by 5 bases and J by 2 bases, with 15 bases left in between. The germline V gene encodes CDR1 MNHEY and CDR2 SMNVEV (reference sequence). The CDR3 runs 15 residues. CDR3 nucleotides: TGTGCCAGCAGTGTGCGGCCAGGGACGAACTATGGCTACACCTTC. Protein sequence: CASSVRPGTNYGYTF.

In DNA, the CDR3 is TGCAGCGTTGAAGCGGGGAACCCCTACAATGAGCAGTTCTTC. As protein: CSVEAGNPYNEQFF. The gene calls are TRBV29-1 and TRBJ2-1; a possible D gene is TRBD2 (5 bases). Germline-derived CDR1 and CDR2 are SQVTM and ANQGSEA. Between the trimmed V and J ends, which lost 1 base and 2 bases, there was a span of 9 bases. The CDR3 totals 14 residues.

This chain uses TRBV7-9 with TRBJ1-1; the D gene is possibly TRBD1 (5 bases). Germline-derived CDR1 and CDR2 are SEHNR and FQNEAQ (reference sequence). V lost 6 bases, J lost 1 base, and 9 bases lay in between. This CDR3 has 13 residues. The CDR3 bases are TGTGCCAGCAGGGTACAGGCGAACACTGAAGCTTTCTTT. This codes for CASRVQANTEAFF.

The chain couples TRBV28 to TRBJ1-1; 8 bases map to TRBD1. V shed 6 bases and J 3 bases; nucleotides not matched to a gene: 9. This CDR3 is 15 amino acids long. The V gene's germline CDR1 is MDHEN and CDR2 SYDVKM. CDR3 coding DNA: TGTGCCAGCAGCGGCGGACAGGGAGGGCACACTGAAGCTTTCTTT. Residues: CASSGGQGGHTEAFF.

V and J are TRBV4-3 and TRBJ2-1, with 9 positions matching TRBD2. Germline CDR1 LGHNA, CDR2 YSLEER. After removal of 2 bases from V and 3 bases from J, the junction contained 5 bases not matched to a gene. This CDR3 contains 16 residues. The CDR3 coding sequence is TGCGCCAGCAGCCAAAACTTAGCGGGAGACTACAATGAGCAGTTCTTC. It is translated as CASSQNLAGDYNEQFF.

The V gene is TRBV29-1, the J gene TRBJ2-1; 8 nucleotides align to TRBD2. Germline V CDR1 and CDR2: SQVTM, ANQGSEA. The CDR3 sequence is 14 residues long. V lost 2 bases and J lost 7; bases outside the gene matches: 7. Here the CDR3 reads CSVEFSGKWNEQFF. The CDR3 DNA reads TGCAGCGTTGAATTTAGCGGGAAGTGGAATGAGCAGTTCTTC.

This clone appeared a single time. The chain links TRBV9 to TRBJ1-2; D gene unclear. CDR1 SGDLS and CDR2 YYNGEE come from the germline V gene. The germline V and J ends were trimmed by 0 bases and 5 bases, with 11 bases remaining between them. The CDR3 covers 14 residues. The CDR3 sequence is CASSVEATGYGYTF. The CDR3, as DNA: TGTGCCAGCAGCGTAGAGGCCACGGGGTATGGCTACACCTTC.

The rearrangement joins TRBV6-5 to TRBJ1-1, with D possibly matching TRBD1 (6 bases). The CDR3 length is 13 residues. CDR1 is MNHEY and CDR2 is SVGAGI in the germline V gene. With 5 bases removed from V and 10 bases from J, the gap between germline ends came to 17 bases. CDR3 residues: CASSSRGFWVAFF. The CDR3, as DNA: TGTGCCAGCAGTAGCAGGGGATTTTGGGTAGCTTTCTTT.

The chain joins TRBV5-4 to TRBJ2-7, with D perhaps TRBD2 (6 bases). CDR3 length: 14 amino acids. V was clipped by 7 bases and J by 2 bases, with 16 bases between them. Per germline, CDR1 SGHNT and CDR2 YYREEE (reference sequence). In DNA form, the CDR3 reads TGTGCCAGCCAACCCCGGGGGAGTACCTACGAGCAGTACTTC. It translates to CASQPRGSTYEQYF. Filled out from reference TRBV5-4 and TRBJ2-7, the complete variable domain reads ETGVTQSPTHLIKTRGQQVTLRCSSQSGHNTVSWYQQALGQGPQFIFQYYREEENGRGNFPPRFSGLQFPNYSSELNVNALELDDSALYLCASQPRGSTYEQYFGPGTRLTVT.

The gene calls are TRBV7-9 and TRBJ1-5, with D possibly TRBD1 on 6 matching bases. Trimming removed 5 bases at V and 6 bases at J, with 17 bases between. The CDR3 has 15 residues. The V gene's germline CDR1 is SEHNR and CDR2 FQNEAQ (reference sequence). CDR3 DNA sequence: TGTGCCAGCAGCCGGGGCCAGGGGCTAGGTCAGCCCCAGCATTTT. This gives the protein CASSRGQGLGQPQHF.

The chain links TRBV18 to TRBJ2-7; no reliable D call. This CDR3 spans 14 amino acids. The V end was cut by 2 bases, the J end by 1 base, with 9 bases between. In germline, CDR1 is KGHSH, CDR2 LQKENI. CDR3 sequence (DNA): TGTGCCAGCTCACCAGGCCTTTCTTCCTACGAGCAGTACTTC. Translating it yields CASSPGLSSYEQYF.